This TCR beta chain was recorded in a study of blood T cell repertoires in COVID-19. About the study: Acute-phase and convalescent COVID-19 samples originated in the United States, Italy and Spain. From T cells, B-cell-depleted T cells, or PBMCs came the material, which was cDNA or gDNA.

CDR1 and CDR2 from the germline V gene are SEHNR and FQNEAQ (reference sequence). The V and J ends lost 3 bases and 6 bases respectively, with 6 bases between them. The CDR3 sequence is 12 residues long. How the authors handled the data: Reference gene primer amplification gave nucleated cell count estimates. Clones were read by immunoSEQ multiplex PCR, and TCRdb kept only the in-frame ones, dropping some. For V, J and clone size, that table is used; D and trimming come from the DNA. Here the sample spans 18,000 or so clones, around nine tenths being singletons. This TCR was sampled from a man aged 35 to 55 with active COVID-19. Sequencing input: peripheral blood. The V call is TRBV7-9, the J call TRBJ2-1, with D possibly being TRBD2 (6 bases). The CDR3: CASSFSGNEQFF. For the CDR3, the DNA is TGTGCCAGCAGCTTTAGCGGCAATGAGCAGTTCTTC.